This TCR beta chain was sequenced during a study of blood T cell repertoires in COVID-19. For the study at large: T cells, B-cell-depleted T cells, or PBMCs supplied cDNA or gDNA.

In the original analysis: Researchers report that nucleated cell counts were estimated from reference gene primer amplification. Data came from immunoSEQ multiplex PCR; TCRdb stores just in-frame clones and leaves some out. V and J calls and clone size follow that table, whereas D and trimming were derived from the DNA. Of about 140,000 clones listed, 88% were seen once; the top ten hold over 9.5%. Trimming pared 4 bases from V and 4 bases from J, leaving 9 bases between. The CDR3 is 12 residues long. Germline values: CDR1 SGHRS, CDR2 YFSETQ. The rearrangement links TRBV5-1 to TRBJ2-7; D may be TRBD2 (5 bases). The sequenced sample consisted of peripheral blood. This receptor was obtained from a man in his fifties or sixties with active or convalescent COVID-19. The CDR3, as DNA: TGCGCCAGCAGCGCGGACTTTTACGAGCAGTACTTC. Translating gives CASSADFYEQYF.